The TCR beta chain under discussion was sequenced for a study of cytomegalovirus exposure and HLA in healthy donors. This clone is a singleton in its sample. This PCR relied on a set of 60 Vbeta primers and 13 Jbeta primers. Produced via immunoSEQ multiplex PCR; TCRdb's table is partial and in-frame only. The sample holds 25,000 to 30,000 clones, around 70% seen once. The CDR3 covers 14 residues. Trimming cost V 2 bases and J 4 bases, with 11 bases left between them. Germline V CDR1 and CDR2: MNHNS, SASEGT. The receptor was derived from a woman aged 45-65 years in good health and CMV-seronegative. The source material was PBMCs. V usage is TRBV6-1 and J usage is TRBJ1-2; D uncertain. The CDR3 DNA follows: TGTGCCAGCAGTGAACCTGGGCATGGCTATGGCTACACCTTC. Residues: CASSEPGHGYGYTF.